This T cell receptor beta chain was captured by sequencing in a study of T cell responses to AZD1222 COVID-19 vaccine. Study-wide points: Donors were largely white British and mainly female; clonal diversity was possibly underestimated. Per reports, nearly half of all spike-specific TCRs target regions that are unmutated in variants.

Germline CDR1 is SQVTM and CDR2 is ANQGSEA. The V gene lost 4 bases and the J gene lost 4 bases, with 14 bases spanning the gap. There are 14 residues in the CDR3. This clone was picked up a small number of times. What it binds is not known. The assay was immunoSEQ multiplex PCR, and TCRdb's table has in-frame clones only and misses some. Here the sample spans 98,000 or so clones, 84% being singletons. This receptor was identified in an adult who received the AZD1222 COVID-19 vaccine. The chain is built from TRBV29-1 and TRBJ1-5; perhaps TRBD1 as D (5 bases). The sample in question was peripheral blood, obtained 28 days after the second AZD1222 dose. The CDR3 DNA is TGCAGCGTTGGCGTGGGGGGGTCGAATCAGCCCCAGCATTTT. Translating it yields CSVGVGGSNQPQHF.